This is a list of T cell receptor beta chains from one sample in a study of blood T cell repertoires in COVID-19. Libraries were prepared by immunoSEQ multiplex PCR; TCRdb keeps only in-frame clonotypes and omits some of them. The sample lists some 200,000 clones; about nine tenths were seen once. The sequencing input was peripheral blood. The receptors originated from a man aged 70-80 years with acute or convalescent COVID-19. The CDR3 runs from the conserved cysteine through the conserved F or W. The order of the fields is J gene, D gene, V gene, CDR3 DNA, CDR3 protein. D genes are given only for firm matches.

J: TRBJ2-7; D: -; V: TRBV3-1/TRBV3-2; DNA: TGTGCCAGCAGCCCCAGGGGGGTAGACGAGCAGTACTTC; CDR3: CASSPRGVDEQYF
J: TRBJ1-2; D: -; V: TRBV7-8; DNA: TGTGCCAGCAGCCCCCCTAGTCAGCCTAACTATGGCTACACCTTC; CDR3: CASSPPSQPNYGYTF
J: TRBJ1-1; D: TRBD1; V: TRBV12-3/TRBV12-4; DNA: TGTGCCAGCAATTTAAGGGGGCACACTGAAGCTTTCTTT; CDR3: CASNLRGHTEAFF
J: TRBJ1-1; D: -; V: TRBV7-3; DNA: TGTGCCAGCAGCTTAACCCCCGGCGGCACTGAAGCTTTCTTT; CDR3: CASSLTPGGTEAFF
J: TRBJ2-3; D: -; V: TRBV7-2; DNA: TGTGCCAGCAGCCCCGCGGCCCCAGCTGGAGATACGCAGTATTTT; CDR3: CASSPAAPAGDTQYF
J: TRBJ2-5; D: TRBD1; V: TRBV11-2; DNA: TGTGCCAGCAGCCCCGGGACAGGGGGAGAGACCCAGTACTTC; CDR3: CASSPGTGGETQYF
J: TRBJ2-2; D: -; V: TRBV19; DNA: TGTGCCAGTAGTCCCGAGTATCGCGGGGAGCTGTTTTTT; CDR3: CASSPEYRGELFF
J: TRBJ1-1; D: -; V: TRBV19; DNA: TGTGCCAGTCAAAAGTGGGGCGGGATGAACACTGAAGCTTTCTTT; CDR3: CASQKWGGMNTEAFF
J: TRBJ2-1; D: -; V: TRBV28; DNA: TGTGCCAGCAGTTTAGGAGTCTACAATGAGCAGTTCTTC; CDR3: CASSLGVYNEQFF
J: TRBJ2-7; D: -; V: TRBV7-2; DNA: TGTGCCAGCAGCTCTAGTTTGACTGAGTCCTACGAGCAGTACTTC; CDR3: CASSSSLTESYEQYF